This T cell receptor (beta chain) was identified during a study of regulatory T cells in long-lasting Graves disease. This clonotype came up many times. The antigen is undetermined. This CDR3 is 14 amino acids long. The V end was cut by 5 bases, the J end by 2 bases, with 11 bases between. Combining iRepertoire HTBI primers with Arm-PCR of CDR3 regions, the authors built TCR beta libraries. TCRdb redid the calling of the multiplex PCR reads with MiXCR, one entry per CDR3 protein. The table shows around 480,000 distinct CDR3 sequences, with about a sixth occurring only once. Study-level points and caveats: Comparison showed that persistent patients shared more public clonotypes (about 3,000) than new patients (966).

The time point is: newly diagnosed GD, antithyroid drugs for less than 3 months. From PBMCs, RNA was extracted and then used to make the TCR library. The data were also submitted as part of a second study, on T cells in Graves' hyperthyroidism and ophthalmopathy.

V is TRBV12-3 or TRBV12-4 and J is TRBJ2-3; no definite D call. This TCR was sampled from a man between 40 and 49 years old with Graves disease. The source material was peripheral blood mononuclear cells (PBMCs), sampled at new diagnosis, from a patient treated with antithyroid drugs. CDR3 sequence (DNA): TGTGCCAGCAGTAGAAGCGAGATCACAGATACGCAGTATTTT. Its protein is CASSRSEITDTQYF.